This T cell receptor beta chain was identified during a study of blood T cell repertoires in COVID-19. Study in general: Both acute and convalescent COVID-19 samples were obtained from the United States, Italy and Spain. PBMCs, B-cell-depleted T cells, or T cells provided the cDNA or gDNA that made up the material.

Source study methods: Nucleated cell number was recorded as an estimate derived from reference gene primer amplification. The repertoire was sequenced with immunoSEQ multiplex PCR; TCRdb's copy has only in-frame clones and lacks some. V, J and clone size are taken as reported in that table, and D and trimming were inferred from the DNA itself. The sample holds 150,000 or so clones, roughly 82% seen once. Sequenced sample: peripheral blood. This receptor was identified in a woman in her seventies with acute or convalescent COVID-19.

CDR3 DNA sequence: TGTGCCAGCTCACCGGGGGGGGGAGAAACTGAAGCTTTCTTT. Its translation is CASSPGGGETEAFF. This chain links TRBV18 with TRBJ1-1; D perhaps matches TRBD1 (5 bases). Germline CDR1 KGHSH, CDR2 LQKENI. With 3 bases removed from V and 5 bases from J, the gap between germline ends came to 13 bases. The CDR3 spans 14 residues.